This T cell receptor beta chain originates from a study of cytomegalovirus exposure and HLA in healthy donors. The CDR3 length is 15 residues. The germline CDR1 and CDR2 sequences are SGHNT and YYREEE (reference sequence). Trimming took 2 bases from V and 5 from J; bases not matched to a gene: 6. PCR employed 60 Vbeta and 13 Jbeta primers. Sequenced by immunoSEQ multiplex PCR; TCRdb stores in-frame clones only, minus some. The repertoire holds fewer than 200,000 clones, with 80% to 90% as singletons. A note on this clone: The antigen is unknown.

General study points: The study designated about 180 TCR beta chains cytomegalovirus-associated. The authors later found most CMV-associated TCR beta chains appeared HLA-restricted. Researchers reported in a later analysis that a missense DCLRE1C variant was tied to TCR beta V- and J-gene trimming. Highest at DRB1 and lowest at HLA-C, TCR association rates differed among HLA loci in a later analysis.

Sequenced input: PBMCs. The source is a young woman in good health and CMV-seronegative. V and J are TRBV5-4 and TRBJ2-1, with 8 positions matching TRBD2. The CDR3 DNA follows: TGTGCCAGCAGCTTTAGGTCGGGAGGGGACAATGAGCAGTTCTTC. It encodes CASSFRSGGDNEQFF.